This T cell receptor (beta chain) was retrieved from a study of early T cells in non-severe SARS-CoV-2 infection. Study as a whole: RNA in bulk from unsorted whole blood was sequenced, and chains were unpaired. General study results and limits: Private and CD4 specificities were missed by VDJdb matching, skewed to anti-spike CD8.

Individual cDNA molecules carried attached unique molecular identifiers. One entry per CDR3 protein, called by TCRdb with MiXCR from the 5' RACE reads. This sample has 35,000 to 50,000 distinct CDR3 sequences; roughly 23% occur once, and the top ten carry 4% to 5%. This clonotype appeared once. Its antigen is still unknown. V was clipped by 3 bases and J by 8 bases; unmatched bases: 12. The CDR3 spans 17 residues. CDR1 KGHDR and CDR2 SFDVKD come from the germline V gene. The V and J genes are TRBV24-1 and TRBJ2-1; 10 positions agree with TRBD2. This receptor was identified in an adult who was a healthcare worker with PCR-confirmed SARS-CoV-2 infection or an uninfected control (not recorded which). The source was whole blood, collected at baseline. The CDR3 coding sequence is TGTGCCACCAGTGATCCCGGGGAGCGGGGGGGCATGGATGAGCAGTTCTTC. Translating it yields CATSDPGERGGMDEQFF.